Listed here are 32 T cell receptor beta chains from one sample, sequenced in a study of T cell changes during pregnancy in multiple sclerosis. Using immunoSEQ multiplex PCR, the repertoire was profiled, and TCRdb retains in-frame clones only, with some absent. The sample lists about 55,000 clones, around 90% occurring once. The specimen comprised CD4+ T cells from peripheral blood mononuclear cells, sampled in the first trimester of pregnancy. The receptors were sampled from a female donor with multiple sclerosis, enrolled in a pregnancy study.

The rearrangement links TRBV27 to TRBJ1-2; 7 positions match TRBD1. The CDR3 has 13 amino acids. Germline CDR1 reads MNHEY; CDR2 reads SMNVEV (reference sequence). V shed 6 bases, J shed 6 bases, and the junction held 7 bases outside the gene matches. The CDR3 protein is CASRTTGRNGYTF. In DNA, the CDR3 is TGTGCCAGCAGAACGACAGGGAGAAATGGCTACACCTTC.

V and J are TRBV5-6 and TRBJ2-5; 8 nucleotides match TRBD1. CDR3 size: 15 residues. J was trimmed by 4 bases and V by 3 bases; bases with no gene match: 8. Germline lookup yields CDR1 SGHDT and CDR2 YYEEEE. The CDR3 here is CASSSMDREGETQYF. CDR3 bases: TGTGCCAGCAGCTCTATGGACAGGGAAGGAGAGACCCAGTACTTC. Looking up the rest from reference TRBV5-6 and TRBJ2-5 gives the full variable domain: DAGVTQSPTHLIKTRGQQVTLRCSPKSGHDTVSWYQQALGQGPQFIFQYYEEEERQRGNFPDRFSGHQFPNYSSELNVNALLLGDSALYLCASSSMDREGETQYFGPGTRLLVL.

This clone was detected only a few times. J is TRBJ1-5 and V is TRBV30; 9 bases agree with TRBD1. The V gene end was trimmed by 1 base and the J gene end by 6 bases; junction bases not matched to a gene: 1. The CDR3 consists of 13 residues. In germline, CDR1 is GTSNPN, CDR2 SVGIG (reference sequence). CDR3 sequence (DNA): TGTGCCTGGAGTGACAGGGGGCGTCAGCCCCAGCATTTT. Translation gives CAWSDRGRQPQHF.

The V and J genes are TRBV11-2 and TRBJ2-1; the match to TRBD2 covers 10 bases. Germline-derived CDR1 and CDR2 are SGHAT and FQNNGV. V shed 3 bases, J shed 0 bases, and the junction held 8 bases outside the gene matches. CDR3 size: 18 residues. DNA of the CDR3: TGTGCCAGCAGCTTGAGGCTAGCGGGAGCCTTCTCCTACAATGAGCAGTTCTTC. Protein: CASSLRLAGAFSYNEQFF.

The rearrangement joins TRBV27 to TRBJ1-1; D is undetermined. Trimming shortened V by 3 bases and J by 1 base, and 9 bases separated the two germline ends. CDR1 and CDR2 (germline): MNHEY, SMNVEV (reference sequence). The CDR3 spans 14 residues. The CDR3 region is CASSFIRSNTEAFF. CDR3 coding DNA: TGTGCCAGCAGTTTTATTCGGTCGAACACTGAAGCTTTCTTT.

The gene calls are TRBV5-5 and TRBJ2-7; TRBD2 matches 8 bases. The CDR3 covers 15 residues. With V trimmed by 2 bases and J by 2 bases, 6 bases remained unmatched. CDR1 is SGHKS, CDR2 YYEKEE, per germline (reference sequence). The CDR3 loop is CASSLYGGVPYEQYF. The CDR3 DNA sequence: TGTGCCAGCAGCTTATACGGGGGGGTACCCTACGAGCAGTACTTC.

On this clone: At the DNA level, this CDR3 is encoded by other sequences in the same sample as well. The chain combines TRBV30 with TRBJ2-4; D is perhaps TRBD1 (6 bases). This CDR3 has 19 residues. From germline, CDR1 is GTSNPN and CDR2 SVGIG (reference sequence). With 3 bases removed from V and 0 bases from J, the gap between germline ends came to 24 bases. The CDR3 loop reads CAWSPPLSYRVPAKNIQYF. In DNA, the CDR3 is TGTGCCTGGAGCCCTCCGCTATCGTACAGGGTTCCAGCCAAAAACATTCAGTACTTC.

The chain links TRBV2 to TRBJ2-1; D is uncertain. The germline CDR1 and CDR2 sequences are SNHLY and FYNNEI. This CDR3 is 13 amino acids long. Trimming shortened V by 9 bases and J by 0 bases, and 9 bases separated the two germline ends. The CDR3 reads CASTRYSYNEQFF. The CDR3 bases are TGTGCCAGTACCAGGTACTCCTACAATGAGCAGTTCTTC. The variable domain in full, completed from reference TRBV2 and TRBJ2-1, reads EPEVTQTPSHQVTQMGQEVILRCVPISNHLYFYWYRQILGQKVEFLVSFYNNEISEKSEIFDDQFSVERPDGSNFTLKIRSTKLEDSAMYFCASTRYSYNEQFFGPGTRLTVL.

This chain joins TRBV9 and TRBJ1-4, with a tentative D call TRBD1 (5 bases). V was cut by 0 bases and J by 1 base, with 7 bases left in between. The CDR3 spans 15 residues. From germline, CDR1 is SGDLS and CDR2 YYNGEE. The DNA for the CDR3 is TGTGCCAGCAGCGTAGATAGGGGAACTAATGAAAAACTGTTTTTT. Translating it yields CASSVDRGTNEKLFF.

About this clone: The sample carries other DNA sequences with the same CDR3. The CDR3 region is CASSLRAKLNTEAFF. Written as DNA, the CDR3 is TGTGCCAGCAGCTTAAGAGCAAAACTAAACACTGAAGCTTTCTTT. The V call is TRBV11-1, the J call TRBJ1-1; unclear D gene. The V and J ends lost 2 bases and 2 bases respectively, with 12 bases between them. Germline lookup yields CDR1 SGHAT and CDR2 FQDESV (reference sequence). The CDR3 spans 15 residues.

The chain links TRBV30 to TRBJ2-2; D is ambiguous. The CDR3 runs 13 residues. In germline, CDR1 is GTSNPN, CDR2 SVGIG (reference sequence). V was shortened by 3 bases and J by 2 bases, with 7 bases between the two germline ends. The CDR3 nucleotides read TGTGCCTGGAGCGGGTCCAACACCGGGGAGCTGTTTTTT. It is translated as CAWSGSNTGELFF.

The chain links TRBV7-9 to TRBJ2-7; tentatively, D is TRBD2 (5 bases). From germline, CDR1 is SEHNR and CDR2 FQNEAQ (reference sequence). There are 17 residues in the CDR3. V lost 1 base and J lost 0, with 16 bases in between. In DNA, the CDR3 is TGTGCCAGCAGCTTAGGATCTGGACTGACCCGCTCCTACGAGCAGTACTTC. Its translation is CASSLGSGLTRSYEQYF.

This clone was counted a single time. J is TRBJ1-3 and V is TRBV15; 8 nucleotides match TRBD1. This CDR3 has 15 amino acids. CDR1 is LNHNV, CDR2 YYDKDF, per germline (reference sequence). Unmatched junction bases numbered 4, after V lost 6 bases and J lost 0 bases. The CDR3 DNA sequence: TGTGCCACCAGAGGTGGACAGGGCTCTGGAAACACCATATATTTT. Translation: CATRGGQGSGNTIYF.

This chain links TRBV27 with TRBJ2-5; perhaps TRBD1 as D (5 bases). The CDR3 is made up of 12 amino acids. V was trimmed by 5 bases and J by 5 bases, leaving 9 bases between them. In germline, CDR1 is MNHEY, CDR2 SMNVEV (reference sequence). This chain's CDR3 is CASSDPGETQYF. As DNA, the CDR3 is TGTGCCAGCAGTGACCCAGGGGAGACCCAGTACTTC.

V gene TRBV4-2 combines with J gene TRBJ2-1, with 12 positions matching TRBD2. This CDR3 is 15 amino acids long. Germline lookup yields CDR1 LGHNA and CDR2 YNFKEQ. Trimming at V came to 4 bases and at J to 8 bases, leaving 6 bases not matched to a gene. CDR3 nucleotide sequence: TGTGCCAGCAGCCCAAGGACTAGCGGGAACTATGAGCAGTTCTTC. This codes for CASSPRTSGNYEQFF.

V is TRBV7-2 and J is TRBJ2-3, with TRBD1 as a possible D gene (6 bases). Between the trimmed V and J ends, which lost 1 base and 6 bases, there was a span of 11 bases. The germline CDR1 and CDR2 sequences are SGHTA and FQGNSA. The CDR3 covers 14 residues. This CDR3 reads CASSLGQGIDTQYF. The DNA of the CDR3 is TGTGCCAGCAGCTTAGGTCAGGGGATTGATACGCAGTATTTT.

This chain uses TRBV4-3 with TRBJ1-5; 8 bases agree with TRBD1. Germline V CDR1 and CDR2: LGHNA, YSLEER. The V and J ends lost 4 bases and 1 base, in that order; junction bases with no gene match: 3. This CDR3 contains 15 residues. CDR3 sequence reads: CASSPGQGSNQPQHF. The CDR3 DNA sequence: TGCGCCAGCAGCCCCGGACAGGGAAGCAATCAGCCCCAGCATTTT.

The chain recombines TRBV4-1 with TRBJ2-7; TRBD2 is a possible D gene (5 bases). V lost 6 bases, J lost 9 bases, and 18 bases lay in between. Per germline, CDR1 MGHRA and CDR2 YSYEKL. There are 13 residues in the CDR3. The CDR3 is CASSPSSMEAQYF. CDR3 in DNA: TGCGCCAGCAGTCCAAGTAGCATGGAGGCGCAGTACTTC.

The chain links TRBV5-6 to TRBJ1-5; TRBD1 matches 8 bases. V lost 4 bases and J lost 7; bases outside the gene matches: 10. CDR3 size: 15 residues. Germline CDR1 SGHDT, CDR2 YYEEEE. CDR3 protein: CASSTRQGTGQPQHF. The CDR3 nucleotides read TGTGCCAGCAGCACAAGACAGGGGACCGGGCAGCCCCAGCATTTT.

The V call is TRBV18, the J call TRBJ1-5; D remains ambiguous. Germline CDR1 reads KGHSH; CDR2 reads LQKENI. This CDR3 has 12 residues. V was cut by 4 bases and J by 3 bases, with 4 bases left in between. The CDR3 here is CASSRPNQPQHF. The CDR3 nucleotides read TGTGCCAGCTCACGGCCCAATCAGCCCCAGCATTTT.

The genes are TRBV6-6 and TRBJ2-7, with D uncertain. Germline CDR1 reads MNHNY; CDR2 reads SVGAGI (reference sequence). This CDR3 spans 12 amino acids. V shed 7 bases and J shed 2 bases, with 9 bases lying between them. The CDR3 sequence is CASTDITYEQYF. The CDR3 DNA is TGTGCCAGCACTGACATTACCTACGAGCAGTACTTC.

The V and J genes are TRBV19 and TRBJ2-3; D perhaps matches TRBD2 (6 bases). CDR3 length: 15 residues. The germline CDR1 and CDR2 sequences are LNHDA and SQIVND (reference sequence). The V and J ends lost 5 bases and 1 base respectively, with 13 bases between them. The DNA for the CDR3 is TGTGCCAGTAGTCCCGTCGGGAGCGGCACAGATACGCAGTATTTT. Translated: CASSPVGSGTDTQYF.

This sequence joins TRBV2 and TRBJ2-3, with a tentative D call TRBD1 (5 bases). CDR1 SNHLY and CDR2 FYNNEI come from the germline V gene. This CDR3 has 15 residues. Deletions cut 0 bases from V and 5 bases from J, with 12 bases between. CDR3 DNA sequence: TGTGCCAGCAGTGAAGCGGGGTGGGGCGGAGATACGCAGTATTTT. It yields the protein CASSEAGWGGDTQYF. The variable domain in full, completed from reference TRBV2 and TRBJ2-3, reads EPEVTQTPSHQVTQMGQEVILRCVPISNHLYFYWYRQILGQKVEFLVSFYNNEISEKSEIFDDQFSVERPDGSNFTLKIRSTKLEDSAMYFCASSEAGWGGDTQYFGPGTRLTVL.

The chain couples TRBV19 to TRBJ2-3, with TRBD1 matching over 10 bases. CDR1 LNHDA and CDR2 SQIVND come from the germline V gene (reference sequence). V trimming: 2 bases; J trimming: 4 bases; junction bases outside the gene matches: 3. The CDR3 spans 15 residues. The CDR3 here is CASSITGTGADTQYF. The CDR3 region has the DNA TGTGCCAGTAGTATAACCGGGACAGGGGCAGATACGCAGTATTTT.

The chain carries TRBV27 and TRBJ2-5, with 8 nucleotides matching TRBD1. The germline CDR1 and CDR2 sequences are MNHEY and SMNVEV (reference sequence). This CDR3 contains 13 residues. V gave up 3 bases and J gave up 5 bases; unmatched junction bases: 2. The DNA of the CDR3 is TGTGCCAGCAGTTTGAGGACAGGGGAGACCCAGTACTTC. Translated, it gives CASSLRTGETQYF.

This sequence joins TRBV5-4 and TRBJ1-3, with 7 bases identical to TRBD1. This CDR3 is built from 14 residues. Germline V CDR1 and CDR2: SGHNT, YYREEE (reference sequence). V lost 5 bases to trimming and J lost 4 bases; unmatched junction nucleotides: 6. This CDR3 is CASSSSDRGNTIYF. In DNA, the CDR3 is TGTGCCAGCAGTTCCTCGGACAGGGGAAACACCATATATTTT.

This clone was recorded a few times. The gene calls are TRBV7-2 and TRBJ2-5; 9 positions agree with TRBD1. With 6 bases clipped from V and 2 bases from J, the junction kept 7 bases outside the gene matches. The CDR3 covers 15 residues. The germline CDR1 and CDR2 sequences are SGHTA and FQGNSA. The CDR3 sequence: CASRKQGAIQETQYF. CDR3 bases: TGTGCCAGCAGGAAACAGGGGGCAATACAAGAGACCCAGTACTTC.

The chain combines TRBV18 with TRBJ2-1; 10 nucleotides line up with TRBD1. J was trimmed by 9 bases and V by 3 bases; bases with no gene match: 5. Germline V gene lookup returns CDR1 KGHSH and CDR2 LQKENI. This CDR3 contains 14 residues. The DNA for the CDR3 is TGTGCCAGCTCACCGGACAGGGGGGTCCGTGAGCAGTTCTTC. Translating it yields CASSPDRGVREQFF.

As regards this clone: A read error may produce the germline difference seen at one junction end. This chain uses TRBV7-7 with TRBJ2-5; TRBD1 matches 10 bases. The germline V gene encodes CDR1 SSHAT and CDR2 FNYEAQ (reference sequence). The CDR3 totals 15 residues. The CDR3 is CASSTGTGVPETQYF. CDR3 DNA: TGTGCTAGCAGCACCGGGACAGGGGTCCCTGAGACCCAGTACTTC.

Regarding this clone: The same CDR3 is also encoded by other DNA sequences in this sample. The chain uses TRBV10-3 and TRBJ2-7; 7 nucleotides line up with TRBD1. The CDR3 totals 13 residues. Per the germline V gene, CDR1 is ENHRY and CDR2 is SYGVKD. Unmatched junction bases numbered 2, after V lost 4 bases and J lost 2 bases. CDR3 nucleotide sequence: TGTGCCATCAGTGCCGGACAGGCCTACGAGCAGTACTTC. It encodes CAISAGQAYEQYF.

The chain employs TRBV2 and TRBJ2-1, with 9 bases aligning to TRBD1. This CDR3 spans 15 amino acids. CDR1 is SNHLY, CDR2 FYNNEI, per germline. The V segment lost 6 bases and the J segment 5 bases; nucleotides outside the gene matches: 8. The CDR3 nucleotides read TGTGCCAGCAGGTACAGGGGGCGTCCTGACAATGAGCAGTTCTTC. It codes for CASRYRGRPDNEQFF.

This clone occurred once. This sequence joins TRBV7-8 and TRBJ2-1, with 15 bases fitting TRBD2. The CDR3 contains 17 residues. In germline, CDR1 is SGHVS, CDR2 FQNEAQ. Germline trimming cut 7 bases from V and 1 base from J; bases unmatched to any gene: 5. The CDR3 nucleotides read TGTGCCAGCATCCCGGGACTAGCGGGAGGATCCTACAATGAGCAGTTCTTC. It encodes CASIPGLAGGSYNEQFF.